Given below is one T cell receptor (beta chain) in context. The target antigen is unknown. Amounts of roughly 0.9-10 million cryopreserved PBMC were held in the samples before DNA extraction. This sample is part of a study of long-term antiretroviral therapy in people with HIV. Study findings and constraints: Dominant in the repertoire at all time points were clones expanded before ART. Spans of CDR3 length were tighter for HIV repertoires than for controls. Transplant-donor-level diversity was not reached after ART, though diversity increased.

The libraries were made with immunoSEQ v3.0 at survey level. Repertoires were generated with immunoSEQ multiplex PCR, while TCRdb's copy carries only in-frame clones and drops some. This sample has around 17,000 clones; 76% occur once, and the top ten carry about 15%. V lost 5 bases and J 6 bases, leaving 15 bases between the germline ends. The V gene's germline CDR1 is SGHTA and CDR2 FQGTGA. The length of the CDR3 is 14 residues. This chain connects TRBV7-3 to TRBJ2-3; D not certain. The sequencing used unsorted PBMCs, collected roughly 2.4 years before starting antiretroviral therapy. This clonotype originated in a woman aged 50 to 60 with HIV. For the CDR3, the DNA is TGTGCCAGCAGCCCCCGTCCCCAGGACGATACGCAGTATTTT. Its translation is CASSPRPQDDTQYF.